One and the same sample provided the 29 T cell receptor beta chains below, sequenced in a study of Ad26.COV2.S vaccination and SARS-CoV-2 variants. The protocol was immunoSEQ multiplex PCR, while the TCRdb copy is restricted to in-frame clones and leaves out a portion. The table lists just over 350,000 clones, about 85% of them singletons. The treatment is: roughly 19 received Ad26.COV2.S at low or high dose, single or two shots; about 5 received placebo; per-sample allocation not given. The study sampled participants on day 63 after the first vaccine or placebo injection. The specimen was peripheral blood, collected in a trial of Ad26.COV2.S vaccine versus placebo. Receptor source: a person aged 18-60 years who received the Ad26.COV2.S COVID-19 vaccine or a placebo.

The chain uses TRBV4-3 and TRBJ2-7; TRBD1 matches at 11 bases. From germline, CDR1 is LGHNA and CDR2 YSLEER. J was trimmed by 2 bases and V by 4 bases; bases with no gene match: 4. This CDR3 is built from 15 residues. The CDR3 reads CASSPGTGGAYEQYF. In DNA, the CDR3 is TGCGCCAGCAGCCCCGGGACAGGGGGAGCCTACGAGCAGTACTTC.

This clone is a singleton in its sample. V usage is TRBV3-1 (or the pseudogene TRBV3-2) and J usage is TRBJ2-7; a weak D match, TRBD2 (5 bases). The germline gives CDR1 LGHDT, CDR2 YNNKEL (reference sequence). Trimming shortened V by 4 bases and J by 6 bases, and 7 bases separated the two germline ends. The CDR3 is 11 residues long. For the CDR3, the DNA is TGTGCCAGCAGCCTGGGGAGCGAGCAGTACTTC. Translation gives CASSLGSEQYF.

This chain uses TRBV24-1 with TRBJ2-5; no reliable D call. V dropped 4 bases and J dropped 0 bases, with 14 bases sitting between them. Germline CDR1 KGHDR, CDR2 SFDVKD. The CDR3 is 16 amino acids. The DNA for the CDR3 is TGTGCCACCAGTGACCCAAACGAAAGGTACCAAGAGACCCAGTACTTC. This codes for CATSDPNERYQETQYF.

The chain joins TRBV19 to TRBJ2-1; 14 nucleotides align to TRBD2. This CDR3 is built from 17 residues. Germline CDR1 LNHDA, CDR2 SQIVND (reference sequence). V shed 7 bases, J shed 0 bases, and the junction held 5 bases outside the gene matches. CDR3 DNA sequence: TGTGCCAGTACCAGACTAGCGGGAGGGAACTCCTACAATGAGCAGTTCTTC. This codes for CASTRLAGGNSYNEQFF.

This chain connects TRBV5-1 to TRBJ2-7, with D unclear. Trimming removed 2 bases at V and 5 bases at J, with 14 bases between. Germline CDR1 is SGHRS and CDR2 is YFSETQ. The CDR3 is 14 residues long. Here the CDR3 DNA reads TGCGCCAGCAGCTTTTCGTCGGGCCGAGACGAGCAGTACTTC. Its protein product is CASSFSSGRDEQYF.

The chain joins TRBV29-1 to TRBJ1-2; 8 bases map to TRBD1. CDR3 length equals 14 residues. Losses at the gene ends were 6 bases for V and 0 bases for J; bases not matched to a gene: 6. CDR1 SQVTM and CDR2 ANQGSEA come from the germline V gene. Here the CDR3 reads CSVSGGRTNYGYTF. In DNA form, the CDR3 reads TGCAGCGTCTCAGGGGGCAGAACTAACTATGGCTACACCTTC.

The chain carries TRBV30 and TRBJ2-1, with D possibly matching TRBD2 (5 bases). The V gene's germline CDR1 is GTSNPN and CDR2 SVGIG (reference sequence). CDR3 length equals 14 residues. Trimming cost V 4 bases and J 4 bases, with 14 bases left between them. The CDR3 is CAWNPGRTYNEQFF. As DNA, the CDR3 is TGTGCCTGGAATCCCGGCCGGACTTACAATGAGCAGTTCTTC.

J is TRBJ2-3 and V is TRBV5-1; 13 nucleotides agree with TRBD2. Trimming removed 5 bases from V and 0 bases from J; junction bases left unmatched: 6. Germline V CDR1 and CDR2: SGHRS, YFSETQ. There are 17 residues in the CDR3. The CDR3 DNA sequence: TGCGCCAGCAGACCCGGGACTAGCGGGGCTAGCACAGATACGCAGTATTTT. It specifies CASRPGTSGASTDTQYF.

This chain connects TRBV7-9 to TRBJ2-1; 10 bases fit TRBD2. V was pared by 1 base and J by 5 bases, with 11 bases of the junction left unmatched. Germline V gives CDR1 SEHNR, CDR2 FQNEAQ (reference sequence). The CDR3 covers 18 residues. CDR3 residues: CASSLGGSSGGKDNEQFF. In DNA form, the CDR3 reads TGTGCCAGCAGCTTAGGGGGCTCTAGCGGGGGCAAGGACAATGAGCAGTTCTTC.

This clone was recorded a few times. The junction departs from the called germline gene at one end, perhaps through a read error. The chain is built from TRBV28 and TRBJ2-7; D remains unclear. CDR3 length: 8 residues. Germline V gene data show CDR1 as MDHEN and CDR2 as SYDVKM. The CDR3 bases are TGTGCCAGCCCCCCCGCCGGATTC. Protein product: CASPPAGF.

This clone was counted a single time. The chain employs TRBV28 and TRBJ1-2; D perhaps matches TRBD1 (5 bases). Germline-derived CDR1 and CDR2 are MDHEN and SYDVKM. There are 14 residues in the CDR3. The V end was cut by 5 bases, the J end by 4 bases, with 14 bases between. CDR3 coding DNA: TGTGCCAGCAGTCCCCCAGGGTCGGGCTATGGCTACACCTTC. Encoded protein: CASSPPGSGYGYTF.

In DNA form, the CDR3 reads TGCGCCAGCAGCCAAGGGCGGGAGTCGTACAATGAGCAGTTCTTC. The encoded protein is CASSQGRESYNEQFF. The genes are TRBV4-3 and TRBJ2-1, with TRBD2 identical over 7 bases. Per germline, CDR1 LGHNA and CDR2 YSLEER. J lost 4 bases, V lost 1 base, and 4 bases had no gene match. The CDR3 consists of 15 residues.

The chain uses TRBV10-3 and TRBJ2-2; 15 bases fit TRBD2. The CDR3 extends over 15 amino acids. J gave up 4 bases and V 6 bases, and 0 bases lay outside the gene matches. Germline CDR1 reads ENHRY; CDR2 reads SYGVKD. Here the CDR3 reads CAIRGLAGGTGELFF. The CDR3 bases are TGTGCCATCAGGGGACTAGCGGGGGGCACCGGGGAGCTGTTTTTT.

This chain links TRBV5-1 with TRBJ2-3; maybe TRBD2 (6 bases). The V and J ends lost 3 bases and 5 bases respectively, with 22 bases between them. This CDR3 spans 17 amino acids. Germline CDR1 SGHRS, CDR2 YFSETQ. CDR3 DNA: TGCGCCAGCAGCTCTCCGGGACTGGGAACGGGGTTAGATACGCAGTATTTT. Protein: CASSSPGLGTGLDTQYF.

The rearrangement links TRBV27 to TRBJ2-1; TRBD2 aligns across 11 bases. The junction had 20 bases not matched to a gene; V was cut back by 2 bases and J by 8 bases. CDR3 size: 20 residues. Germline CDR1 reads MNHEY; CDR2 reads SMNVEV (reference sequence). For the CDR3, the DNA is TGTGCCAGCAGTTTAAGGGTAGGAATTACCGGGACTAGCGGAGGCGATGAGCAGTTCTTC. This gives the protein CASSLRVGITGTSGGDEQFF.

The chain employs TRBV5-4 and TRBJ2-3; 9 positions match TRBD2. Germline lookup yields CDR1 SGHNT and CDR2 YYREEE (reference sequence). The junction had 6 bases not matched to a gene; V was cut back by 3 bases and J by 4 bases. The CDR3 consists of 15 residues. This CDR3 is CASSSIAGVADTQYF. CDR3 DNA: TGTGCCAGCAGCTCTATAGCGGGAGTGGCAGATACGCAGTATTTT. Full variable domain (remainder filled in from reference TRBV5-4 and TRBJ2-3): ETGVTQSPTHLIKTRGQQVTLRCSSQSGHNTVSWYQQALGQGPQFIFQYYREEENGRGNFPPRFSGLQFPNYSSELNVNALELDDSALYLCASSSIAGVADTQYFGPGTRLTVL.

The rearrangement uses TRBV5-8 and TRBJ1-2; 7 nucleotides line up with TRBD1. The V gene end was trimmed by 6 bases and the J gene end by 4 bases; junction bases not matched to a gene: 12. Germline V gene sequence: CDR1 SGHTS, CDR2 YDEGEE. This CDR3 has 15 residues. The CDR3 sequence is CASTNLRQGFYGYTF. DNA of the CDR3: TGTGCCAGCACGAACTTGAGACAGGGTTTCTATGGCTACACCTTC.

This clone was seen once. The rearrangement uses TRBV4-3 and TRBJ1-5; D not resolved. This CDR3 region has 14 residues. The germline CDR1 and CDR2 sequences are LGHNA and YSLEER. V gave up 0 bases and J gave up 0 bases, with 3 bases separating them. This CDR3 reads CASSQDHSNQPQHF. The CDR3, as DNA: TGCGCCAGCAGCCAAGACCATAGCAATCAGCCCCAGCATTTT.

V and J are TRBV9 and TRBJ2-5; the D gene could be TRBD1 or TRBD2 (7 bases each). Germline V gene lookup returns CDR1 SGDLS and CDR2 YYNGEE. The CDR3 totals 14 residues. V was clipped by 4 bases and J by 4 bases, with 14 bases between them. The DNA of the CDR3 is TGTGCCAGCAGCCAGGGGGGGGTTCTAGAGACCCAGTACTTC. Its translation is CASSQGGVLETQYF.

This sequence joins TRBV2 and TRBJ2-1; D might be TRBD2 (5 bases). The V gene's germline CDR1 is SNHLY and CDR2 FYNNEI. The length of the CDR3 is 15 residues. Trimming removed 6 bases from V and 10 bases from J, with 22 bases in between. CDR3 sequence reads: CASRADRGVSQEQFF. The DNA of the CDR3 is TGTGCCAGCAGAGCCGATCGGGGAGTTTCGCAGGAGCAGTTCTTC. The full variable domain, rest sourced from reference TRBV2 and TRBJ2-1, is EPEVTQTPSHQVTQMGQEVILRCVPISNHLYFYWYRQILGQKVEFLVSFYNNEISEKSEIFDDQFSVERPDGSNFTLKIRSTKLEDSAMYFCASRADRGVSQEQFFGPGTRLTVL.

The chain is built from TRBV29-1 and TRBJ2-7, with 9 bases aligning to TRBD2. Per the germline V gene, CDR1 is SQVTM and CDR2 is ANQGSEA. V shed 3 bases and J 2 bases; nucleotides not matched to a gene: 11. The CDR3 has 16 amino acids. CDR3 bases: TGCAGCGTTGAGAGTAGCGGGAGAGAAAGGGCCTACGAGCAGTACTTC. Amino acid sequence: CSVESSGRERAYEQYF.

J is TRBJ1-5 and V is TRBV19; possible D gene TRBD1, 6 bases. From germline, CDR1 is LNHDA and CDR2 SQIVND (reference sequence). V lost 7 bases, J lost 6 bases, and 16 bases lay in between. CDR3 size: 14 residues. The CDR3 loop is CASKGDRGGQPQHF. CDR3 nucleotides: TGTGCCAGTAAGGGGGACCGTGGGGGTCAGCCCCAGCATTTT.

The rearrangement joins TRBV5-1 to TRBJ2-7; D remains ambiguous. Germline CDR1 is SGHRS and CDR2 is YFSETQ. The V and J ends lost 4 bases and 0 bases respectively, with 17 bases between them. This CDR3 is built from 16 residues. The CDR3 sequence: CASSLRRQWSSYEQYF. CDR3 sequence (DNA): TGCGCCAGCAGCCTCAGGCGGCAGTGGAGCTCCTACGAGCAGTACTTC.

This chain joins TRBV18 and TRBJ1-2; D is uncertain. CDR1 KGHSH and CDR2 LQKENI come from the germline V gene. Trimming took 6 bases from V and 3 from J, leaving 20 bases between them. The CDR3 loop spans 16 amino acids. CDR3 protein: CASSPGSRSADYGYTF. Written as DNA, the CDR3 is TGTGCCAGCTCCCCGGGTAGCAGGTCAGCAGACTATGGCTACACCTTC. The full variable domain, rest sourced from reference TRBV18 and TRBJ1-2, is NAGVMQNPRHLVRRRGQEARLRCSPMKGHSHVYWYRQLPEEGLKFMVYLQKENIIDESGMPKERFSAEFPKEGPSILRIQQVVRGDSAAYFCASSPGSRSADYGYTFGSGTRLTVV.

The CDR3 region is CAWDQGTSNQPQHF. The CDR3 coding sequence is TGTGCCTGGGACCAGGGGACGAGCAATCAGCCCCAGCATTTT. This chain uses TRBV30 with TRBJ1-5, with D possibly TRBD1 on 6 matching bases. Germline-derived CDR1 and CDR2 are GTSNPN and SVGIG (reference sequence). Trimming removed 5 bases from V and 1 base from J, with 12 bases in between. CDR3 length equals 14 residues.

This clone showed up just once. The chain couples TRBV7-9 to TRBJ2-7; 7 bases are a match to TRBD1. The CDR3 has 16 amino acids. J gave up 2 bases and V 3 bases, and 10 bases lay outside the gene matches. Looked up from germline, CDR1 is SEHNR and CDR2 is FQNEAQ (reference sequence). CDR3 in amino acids: CASSFPDRSVTYEQYF. CDR3 coding DNA: TGTGCCAGCAGCTTTCCGGACAGGAGTGTTACCTACGAGCAGTACTTC.

The J gene is TRBJ2-1, the V gene TRBV19, with unresolved D. The CDR3 is 15 residues long. CDR1 LNHDA and CDR2 SQIVND come from the germline V gene (reference sequence). The V and J ends lost 1 base and 4 bases respectively, with 11 bases between them. As DNA, the CDR3 is TGTGCCAGTAGTATAGCCGCGGATCCGTACAATGAGCAGTTCTTC. Residues: CASSIAADPYNEQFF.

The CDR3 loop is CASSFGQGMDNEQFF. CDR3 nucleotides: TGTGCCAGCAGCTTCGGACAGGGAATGGACAATGAGCAGTTCTTC. The J gene is TRBJ2-1, the V gene TRBV5-4; 8 nucleotides match TRBD1. With V trimmed by 2 bases and J by 5 bases, 6 bases remained unmatched. Germline lookup yields CDR1 SGHNT and CDR2 YYREEE (reference sequence). CDR3 length equals 15 residues.

The rearrangement uses TRBV18 and TRBJ2-1; no clear D gene. Germline V gene lookup returns CDR1 KGHSH and CDR2 LQKENI. V was pared by 3 bases and J by 10 bases, with 13 bases between. This CDR3 contains 13 residues. The CDR3 is CASSPANTLEQFF. DNA for the CDR3: TGTGCCAGCTCACCGGCCAATACATTAGAGCAGTTCTTC.